This entry is about one T cell receptor (beta chain). The antigen is undetermined. This sample also contains other DNA sequences that code for the same CDR3. RNA extraction was followed by reverse transcription into cDNA, which acted as the sequencing template. This table comes from immunoSEQ multiplex PCR, and its TCRdb copy is limited to in-frame clones, with some not included. Of about 200,000 clones listed, 57% are singletons. Peripheral blood samples and lesional scalp punch biopsies were obtained from alopecia areata patients. This record belongs to a study of CD8+ T cells in alopecia areata. Study-wide context: Tofacitinib continued for 6 to 18 months and was then withheld for 6 months.

Deletions cut 1 base from V and 5 bases from J, with 8 bases between. This CDR3 has 12 amino acids. Germline V CDR1 and CDR2: SQVTM, ANQGSEA. Whole-study results and caveats: Whereas mice showed it more clearly, TCR sharing across patients was murkier, possibly because of HLA.

The gene calls are TRBV29-1 and TRBJ1-1; TRBD1 is a possible D gene (5 bases). This specimen consisted of CD4+ T cells sorted from blood, obtained at week 0. The source of this sequence is a human donor with alopecia areata. The CDR3 reads CSVEVTGTEAFF. CDR3 DNA sequence: TGCAGCGTTGAAGTAACAGGAACTGAAGCTTTCTTT. Filled out from reference TRBV29-1 and TRBJ1-1, the complete variable domain reads SAVISQKPSRDICQRGTSLTIQCQVDSQVTMMFWYRQQPGQSLTLIATANQGSEATYESGFVIDKFPISRPNLTFSTLTVSNMSPEDSSIYLCSVEVTGTEAFFGQGTRLTVV.